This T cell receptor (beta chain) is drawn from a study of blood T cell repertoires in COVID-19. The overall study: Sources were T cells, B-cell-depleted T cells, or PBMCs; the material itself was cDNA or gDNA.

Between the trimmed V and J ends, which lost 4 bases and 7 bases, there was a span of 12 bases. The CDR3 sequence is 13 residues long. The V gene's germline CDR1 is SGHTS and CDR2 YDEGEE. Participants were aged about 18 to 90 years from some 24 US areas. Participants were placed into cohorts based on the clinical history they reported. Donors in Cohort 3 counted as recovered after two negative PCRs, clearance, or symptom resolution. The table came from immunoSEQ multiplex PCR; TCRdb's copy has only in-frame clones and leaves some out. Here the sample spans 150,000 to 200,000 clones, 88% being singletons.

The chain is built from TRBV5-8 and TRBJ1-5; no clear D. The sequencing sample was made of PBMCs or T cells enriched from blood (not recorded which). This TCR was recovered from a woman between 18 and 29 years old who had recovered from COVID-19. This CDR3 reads CASSPRGGQPQHF. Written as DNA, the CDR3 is TGTGCCAGCAGCCCCCGAGGAGGGCAGCCCCAGCATTTT.